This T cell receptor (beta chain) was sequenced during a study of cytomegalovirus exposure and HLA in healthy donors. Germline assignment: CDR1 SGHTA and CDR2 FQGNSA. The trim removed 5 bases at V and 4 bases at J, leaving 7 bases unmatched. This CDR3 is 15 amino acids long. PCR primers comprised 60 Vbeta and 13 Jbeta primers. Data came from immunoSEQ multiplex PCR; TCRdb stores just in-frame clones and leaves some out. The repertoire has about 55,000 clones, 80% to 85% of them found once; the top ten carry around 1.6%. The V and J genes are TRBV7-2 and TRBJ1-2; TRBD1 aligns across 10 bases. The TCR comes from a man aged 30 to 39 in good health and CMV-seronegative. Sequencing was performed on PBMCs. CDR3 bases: TGTGCCAGCAGCGCCCGGACAGGGGGATTCTATGGCTACACCTTC. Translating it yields CASSARTGGFYGYTF.